This TCR beta chain was captured in a study of T cells expressing NK-cell markers. Study summary: It was sorted CD3+CD56-NKG2C+, CD3+CD56+NKG2C- and CD3+CD56+NKG2C+ T cells that provided the TCR beta repertoires. Among the eight sequenced donors, seven tested HCMV-seropositive and one tested seronegative. Findings and limits, study-wide: Dominant NKG2C+ clonotypes in six donors made up roughly 1.0-7.0% of CD8+ T cells. A few donors' CD3+CD56-NKG2C+ cells were dominated by the same clonotypes.

TCRdb reanalyzed the 5' RACE reads and collapses them to one entry per CDR3 protein, without DNA. This sample contains 500,000 to 700,000 distinct CDR3 sequences. With regard to this clonotype: What it recognizes is unknown.

Sequenced sample: blood T cells: a sorted CD56 or NKG2C T cell subset, CD4+ or CD8+ T cells, or bulk PBMC T cells (not recorded which). The origin of this receptor is a young man in good health.

This CDR3 reads CASSSGPYEQYF. The chain is built from TRBV27 and TRBJ2-7. This CDR3 has 12 amino acids. Per the germline V gene, CDR1 is MNHEY and CDR2 is SMNVEV (reference sequence).